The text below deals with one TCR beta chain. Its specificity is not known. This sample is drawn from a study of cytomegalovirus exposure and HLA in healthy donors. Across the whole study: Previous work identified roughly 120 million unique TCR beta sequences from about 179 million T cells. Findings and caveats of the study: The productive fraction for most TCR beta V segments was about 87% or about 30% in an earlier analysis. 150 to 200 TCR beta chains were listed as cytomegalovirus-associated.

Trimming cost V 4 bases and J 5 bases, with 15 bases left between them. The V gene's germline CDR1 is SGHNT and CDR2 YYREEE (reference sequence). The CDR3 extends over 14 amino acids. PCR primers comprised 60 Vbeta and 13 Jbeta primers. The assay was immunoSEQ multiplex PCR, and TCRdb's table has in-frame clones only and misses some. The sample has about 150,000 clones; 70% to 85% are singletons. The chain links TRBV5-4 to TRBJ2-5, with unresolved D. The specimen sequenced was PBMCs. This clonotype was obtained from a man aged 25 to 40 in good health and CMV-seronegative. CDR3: CASSQDLFGETQYF. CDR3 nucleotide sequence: TGTGCCAGCAGCCAAGATCTTTTCGGGGAGACCCAGTACTTC.